The clone carrying this T cell receptor beta chain turned up a few times. Its specificity is not known. The sample belongs to a study of cytomegalovirus exposure and HLA in healthy donors. General study results and limits: Overall, under 200 TCR beta chains were annotated as cytomegalovirus-associated. A later analysis showed that HLA-associated TCR beta chains had undergone more clonal expansion than equally common others. In terms of immune exposure information, only CMV serostatus was available.

13 Jbeta primers and 60 Vbeta primers were used for the PCR. Some clones are missing from TCRdb's copy, which holds only in-frame ones; the method was immunoSEQ multiplex PCR. The table lists some 89,000 clones, 70% to 85% of them singletons. There are 16 residues in the CDR3. V lost 4 bases, J lost 2 bases, and 7 bases stayed unmatched. Germline V gives CDR1 SGHRS, CDR2 YFSETQ. This chain uses TRBV5-1 with TRBJ1-4, with 8 bases aligning to TRBD1. The sample taken for sequencing was PBMCs. The TCR originated in a man aged 60-69 years in good health and CMV-seronegative. CDR3 amino acids: CASSRQGMDTNEKLFF. CDR3 sequence (DNA): TGCGCCAGCAGCAGACAGGGGATGGATACTAATGAAAAACTGTTTTTT.